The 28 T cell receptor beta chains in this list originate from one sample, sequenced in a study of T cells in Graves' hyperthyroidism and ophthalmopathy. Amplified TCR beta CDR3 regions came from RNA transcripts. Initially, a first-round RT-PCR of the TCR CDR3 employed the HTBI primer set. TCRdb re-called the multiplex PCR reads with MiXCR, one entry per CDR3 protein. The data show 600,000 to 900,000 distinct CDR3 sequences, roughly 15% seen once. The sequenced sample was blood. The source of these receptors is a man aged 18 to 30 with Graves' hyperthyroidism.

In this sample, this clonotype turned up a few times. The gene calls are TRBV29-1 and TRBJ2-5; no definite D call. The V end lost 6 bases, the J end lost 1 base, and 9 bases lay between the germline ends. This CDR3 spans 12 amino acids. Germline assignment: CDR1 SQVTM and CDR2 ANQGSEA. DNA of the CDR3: TGCAGCGTGGACCTGGGCCAAGAGACCCAGTACTTC. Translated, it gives CSVDLGQETQYF.

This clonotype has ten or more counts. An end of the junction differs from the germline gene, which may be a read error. The CDR3 reads CASREGGETEAFF. CDR3 nucleotides: TGTGCCAGCAGAGAAGGAGGGGAAACTGAAGCTTTCTTT. The chain recombines TRBV2 with TRBJ1-1; a possible D gene is TRBD1 (5 bases). Germline V CDR1 and CDR2: SNHLY, FYNNEI. CDR3 length: 13 amino acids.

CDR3 DNA sequence: TGCAGTGCTAGACTAGCGGGAGGGTTCGAGCAGTTCTTC. It codes for CSARLAGGFEQFF. The rearrangement joins TRBV20-1 to TRBJ2-1; 12 nucleotides align to TRBD2. Trimming took 2 bases from V and 10 from J; bases not matched to a gene: 3. CDR3 size: 13 residues. Per the germline V gene, CDR1 is DFQATT and CDR2 is SNEGSKA (reference sequence).

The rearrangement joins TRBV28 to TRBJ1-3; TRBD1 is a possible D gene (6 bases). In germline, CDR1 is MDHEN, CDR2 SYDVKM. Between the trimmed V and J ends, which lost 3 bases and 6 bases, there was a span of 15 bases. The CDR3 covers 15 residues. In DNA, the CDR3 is TGTGCCAGCAGTTTTGGGCCAGGGGCGGAAAACACCATATATTTT. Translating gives CASSFGPGAENTIYF.

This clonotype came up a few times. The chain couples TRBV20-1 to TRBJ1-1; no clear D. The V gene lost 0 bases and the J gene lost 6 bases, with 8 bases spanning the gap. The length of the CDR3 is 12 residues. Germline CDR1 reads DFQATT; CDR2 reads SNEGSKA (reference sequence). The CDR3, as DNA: TGCAGTGCTAGAGAGGAGGACGCTGAAGCTTTCTTT. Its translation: CSAREEDAEAFF.

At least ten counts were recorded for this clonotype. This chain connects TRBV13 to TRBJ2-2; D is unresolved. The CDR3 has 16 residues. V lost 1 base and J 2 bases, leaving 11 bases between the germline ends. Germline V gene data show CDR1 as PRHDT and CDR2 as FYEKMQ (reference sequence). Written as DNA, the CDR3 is TGTGCCAGCAGCTTAGACCCAGAGCTCAACACCGGGGAGCTGTTTTTT. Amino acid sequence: CASSLDPELNTGELFF.

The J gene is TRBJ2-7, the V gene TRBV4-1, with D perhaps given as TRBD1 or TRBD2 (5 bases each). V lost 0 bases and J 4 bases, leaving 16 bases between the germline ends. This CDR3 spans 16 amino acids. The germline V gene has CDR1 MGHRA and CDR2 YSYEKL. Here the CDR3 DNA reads TGCGCCAGCAGCCAAGATCATCCGGGGCGGGCGTACGAGCAGTACTTC. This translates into CASSQDHPGRAYEQYF.

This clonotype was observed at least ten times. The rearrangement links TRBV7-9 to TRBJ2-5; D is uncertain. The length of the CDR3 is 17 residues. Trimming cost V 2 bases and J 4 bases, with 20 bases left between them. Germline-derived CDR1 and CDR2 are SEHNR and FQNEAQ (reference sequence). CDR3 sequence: CASSLKVGPWGLETQYF. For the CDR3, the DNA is TGTGCCAGCAGCTTAAAGGTCGGCCCCTGGGGTCTAGAGACCCAGTACTTC.

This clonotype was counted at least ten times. The CDR3: CATGTDPGETQYF. In DNA form, the CDR3 reads TGTGCCACCGGGACGGACCCGGGTGAGACCCAGTACTTC. This chain links TRBV11-1 with TRBJ2-5; either TRBD1 or TRBD2 may fit D (5 bases each). The length of the CDR3 is 13 residues. Germline CDR1 reads SGHAT; CDR2 reads FQDESV (reference sequence). V lost 10 bases to trimming and J lost 5 bases, with 17 bases between them. Based on the CDR3 plus reference TRBV11-1 and TRBJ2-5, the full variable domain is EAEVAQSPRYKITEKSQAVAFWCDPISGHATLYWYRQILGQGPELLVQFQDESVVDDSQLPKDRFSAERLKGVDSTLKIQPAELGDSAMYLCATGTDPGETQYFGPGTRLLVL.

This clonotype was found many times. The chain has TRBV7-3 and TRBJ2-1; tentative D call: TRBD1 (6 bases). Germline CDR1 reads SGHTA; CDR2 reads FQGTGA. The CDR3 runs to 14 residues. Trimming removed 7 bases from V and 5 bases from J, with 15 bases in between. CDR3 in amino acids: CASKPGQGNNEQFF. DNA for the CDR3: TGTGCCAGCAAGCCGGGACAAGGGAACAATGAGCAGTTCTTC.

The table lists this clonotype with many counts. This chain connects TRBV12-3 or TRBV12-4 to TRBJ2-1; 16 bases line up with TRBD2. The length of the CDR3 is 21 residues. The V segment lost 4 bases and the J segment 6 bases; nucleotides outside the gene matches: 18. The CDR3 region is CASSWVPAAGTSGRAINEQFF. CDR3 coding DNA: TGTGCCAGCAGTTGGGTTCCGGCGGCAGGGACTAGCGGGAGGGCCATCAATGAGCAGTTCTTC.

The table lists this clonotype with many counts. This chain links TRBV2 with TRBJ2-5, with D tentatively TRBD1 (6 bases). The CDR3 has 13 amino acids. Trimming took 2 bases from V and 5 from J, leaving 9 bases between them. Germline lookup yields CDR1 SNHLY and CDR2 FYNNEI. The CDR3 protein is CASSEIRGETQYF. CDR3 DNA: TGTGCCAGCAGTGAAATAAGGGGGGAGACCCAGTACTTC.

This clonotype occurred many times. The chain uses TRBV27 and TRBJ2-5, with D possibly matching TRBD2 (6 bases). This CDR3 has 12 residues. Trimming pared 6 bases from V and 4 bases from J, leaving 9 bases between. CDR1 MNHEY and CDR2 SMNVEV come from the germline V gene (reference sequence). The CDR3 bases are TGTGCCAGCAGGTCAGCGGGAGAGACCCAGTACTTC. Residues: CASRSAGETQYF.

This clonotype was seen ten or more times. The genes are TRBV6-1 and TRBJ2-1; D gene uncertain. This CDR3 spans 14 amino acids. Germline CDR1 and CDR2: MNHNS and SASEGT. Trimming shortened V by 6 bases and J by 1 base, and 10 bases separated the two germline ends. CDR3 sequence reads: CASSSSWSYNEQFF. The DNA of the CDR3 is TGTGCCAGCAGCTCCTCATGGTCCTACAATGAGCAGTTCTTC.

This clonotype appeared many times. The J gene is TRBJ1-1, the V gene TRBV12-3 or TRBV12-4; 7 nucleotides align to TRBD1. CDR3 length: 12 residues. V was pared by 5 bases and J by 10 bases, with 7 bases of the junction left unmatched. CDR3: CASSPQGNGAFF. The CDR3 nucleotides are TGTGCCAGCAGTCCACAGGGGAACGGAGCTTTCTTT.

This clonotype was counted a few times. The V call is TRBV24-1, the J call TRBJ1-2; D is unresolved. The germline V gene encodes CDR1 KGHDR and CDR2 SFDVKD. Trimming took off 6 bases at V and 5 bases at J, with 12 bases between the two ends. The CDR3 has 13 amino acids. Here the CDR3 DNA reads TGTGCCACCAGTTTACGGGCTGGGTATGGCTACACCTTC. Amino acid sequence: CATSLRAGYGYTF.

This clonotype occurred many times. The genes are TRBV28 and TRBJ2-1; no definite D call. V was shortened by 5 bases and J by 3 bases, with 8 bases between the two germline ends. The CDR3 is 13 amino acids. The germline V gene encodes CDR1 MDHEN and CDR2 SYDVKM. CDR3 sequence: CASSPGNYNEQFF. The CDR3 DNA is TGTGCCAGCAGTCCGGGCAACTACAATGAGCAGTTCTTC.

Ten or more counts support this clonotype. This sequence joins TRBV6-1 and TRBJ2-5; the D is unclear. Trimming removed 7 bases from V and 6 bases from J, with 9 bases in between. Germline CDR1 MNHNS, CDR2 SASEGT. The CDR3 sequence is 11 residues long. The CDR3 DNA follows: TGTGCCAGCATCTCCGGCAAGACCCAGTACTTC. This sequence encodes CASISGKTQYF.

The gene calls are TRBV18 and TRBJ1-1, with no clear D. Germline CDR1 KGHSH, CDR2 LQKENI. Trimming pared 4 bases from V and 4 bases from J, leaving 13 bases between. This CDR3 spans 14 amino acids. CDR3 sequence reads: CASSHVGGGTEAFF. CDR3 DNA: TGTGCCAGCTCACATGTCGGCGGCGGCACTGAAGCTTTCTTT.

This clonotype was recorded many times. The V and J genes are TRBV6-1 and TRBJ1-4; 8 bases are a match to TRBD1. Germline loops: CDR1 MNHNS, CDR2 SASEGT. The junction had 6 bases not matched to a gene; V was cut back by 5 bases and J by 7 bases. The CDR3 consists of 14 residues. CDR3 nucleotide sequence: TGTGCCAGCAGTCGGACAGGGTTTGGTGAAAAACTGTTTTTT. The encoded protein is CASSRTGFGEKLFF.

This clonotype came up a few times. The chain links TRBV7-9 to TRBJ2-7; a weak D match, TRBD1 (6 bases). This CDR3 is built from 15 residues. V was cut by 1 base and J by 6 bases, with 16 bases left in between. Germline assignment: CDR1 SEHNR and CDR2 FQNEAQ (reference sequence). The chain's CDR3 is CASSLGTGIPREQYF. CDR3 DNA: TGTGCCAGCAGCTTAGGAACAGGGATTCCGCGCGAGCAGTACTTC.

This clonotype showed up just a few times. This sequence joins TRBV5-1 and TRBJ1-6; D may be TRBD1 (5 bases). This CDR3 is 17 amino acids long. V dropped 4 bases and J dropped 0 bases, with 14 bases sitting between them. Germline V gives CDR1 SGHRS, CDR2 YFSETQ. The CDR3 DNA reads TGCGCCAGCAGCGCCGGGACGGATAGCTCCTATAATTCACCCCTCCACTTT. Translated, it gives CASSAGTDSSYNSPLHF.

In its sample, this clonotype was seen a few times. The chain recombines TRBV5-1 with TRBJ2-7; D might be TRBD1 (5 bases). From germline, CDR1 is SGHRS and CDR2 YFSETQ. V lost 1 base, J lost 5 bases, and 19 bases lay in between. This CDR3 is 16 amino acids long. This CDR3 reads CASSLPARAGIDEQYF. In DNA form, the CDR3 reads TGCGCCAGCAGCTTGCCGGCCCGGGCAGGGATCGACGAGCAGTACTTC.

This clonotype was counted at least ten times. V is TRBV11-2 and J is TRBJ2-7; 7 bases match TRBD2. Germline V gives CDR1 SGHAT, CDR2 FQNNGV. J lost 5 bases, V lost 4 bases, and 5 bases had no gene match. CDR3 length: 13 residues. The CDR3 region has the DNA TGTGCCAGCAGCTCCAAGCGGGAACACGAGCAGTACTTC. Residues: CASSSKREHEQYF.

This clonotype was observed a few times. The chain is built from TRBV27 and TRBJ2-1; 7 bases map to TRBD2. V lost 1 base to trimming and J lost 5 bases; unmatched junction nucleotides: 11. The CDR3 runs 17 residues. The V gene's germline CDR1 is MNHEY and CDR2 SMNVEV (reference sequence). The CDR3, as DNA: TGTGCCAGCAGTTTATTTCGGGTCCAGCGGGGCAACAATGAGCAGTTCTTC. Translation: CASSLFRVQRGNNEQFF.

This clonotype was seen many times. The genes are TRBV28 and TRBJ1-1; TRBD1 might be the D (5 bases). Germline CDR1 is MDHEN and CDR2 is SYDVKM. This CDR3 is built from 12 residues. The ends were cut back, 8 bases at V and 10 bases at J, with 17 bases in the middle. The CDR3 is CASSMVLQGAFF. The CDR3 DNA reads TGTGCCAGCTCGATGGTCCTCCAGGGAGCTTTCTTT.

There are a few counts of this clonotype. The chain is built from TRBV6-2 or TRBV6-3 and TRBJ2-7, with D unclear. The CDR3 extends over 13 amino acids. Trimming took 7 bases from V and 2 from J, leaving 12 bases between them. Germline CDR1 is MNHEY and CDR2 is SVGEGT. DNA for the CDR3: TGTGCCAGCACTAACGCCGGAGCCTACGAGCAGTACTTC. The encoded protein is CASTNAGAYEQYF.

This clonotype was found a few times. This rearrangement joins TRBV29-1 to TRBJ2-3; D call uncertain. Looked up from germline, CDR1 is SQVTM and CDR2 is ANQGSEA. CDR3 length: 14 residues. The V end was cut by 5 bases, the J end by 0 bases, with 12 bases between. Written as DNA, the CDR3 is TGCAGCGTTCTCCGTTCATTTAGCACAGATACGCAGTATTTT. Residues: CSVLRSFSTDTQYF.